These T cell receptor beta chains were read from a single sample in a study of OX40 agonist ivuxolimab in advanced cancers. Sequenced by immunoSEQ multiplex PCR; TCRdb stores in-frame clones only, minus some. The sample shows tens of thousands of clones, approximately 86% of them seen only once. Sequencing was performed on CD4+ or CD8+ T cells sorted from blood, taken in a trial of the OX40 agonist ivuxolimab. These receptor sequences come from an adult with an advanced solid tumor such as melanoma, head and neck, liver or kidney cancer. The CDR3 runs from the conserved cysteine through the conserved F or W. Each record gives: CDR3 protein, V gene, J gene, D gene. A D gene is named only where the DNA matches it firmly.

CDR3aa: CASSADRGSDEKLFF; v_gene: TRBV9; j_gene: TRBJ1-4; d_gene: TRBD1
CDR3aa: CASIEGGRITDTQYF; v_gene: TRBV7-8; j_gene: TRBJ2-3; d_gene: -
CDR3aa: CASSMGGSSNTEAFF; v_gene: TRBV19; j_gene: TRBJ1-1; d_gene: -
CDR3aa: CASSPGAGASTDTQYF; v_gene: TRBV7-8; j_gene: TRBJ2-3; d_gene: -
CDR3aa: CASSRQGRSAGNTIYF; v_gene: TRBV2; j_gene: TRBJ1-3; d_gene: TRBD1
CDR3aa: CASSGFRDRVTNEKLFF; v_gene: TRBV6-1; j_gene: TRBJ1-4; d_gene: TRBD1
CDR3aa: CASSLESSSYNEQFF; v_gene: TRBV7-3; j_gene: TRBJ2-1; d_gene: -
CDR3aa: CASSPFFSMNTEAFF; v_gene: TRBV5-5; j_gene: TRBJ1-1; d_gene: -
CDR3aa: CASSLGGGDQPQHF; v_gene: TRBV28; j_gene: TRBJ1-5; d_gene: -
CDR3aa: CASGIGRPYLNEQFF; v_gene: TRBV10-1; j_gene: TRBJ2-1; d_gene: -
CDR3aa: CAWTRQGLIEAFF; v_gene: TRBV30; j_gene: TRBJ1-1; d_gene: TRBD1
CDR3aa: CASSLTNVADTQYF; v_gene: TRBV5-1; j_gene: TRBJ2-3; d_gene: -
CDR3aa: CASSPASGRTYEQYF; v_gene: TRBV7-3; j_gene: TRBJ2-7; d_gene: TRBD2
CDR3aa: CASSLRDSNQPQHF; v_gene: TRBV7-2; j_gene: TRBJ1-5; d_gene: TRBD1
CDR3aa: CASIAEGLGLSGNTIYF; v_gene: TRBV2; j_gene: TRBJ1-3; d_gene: -
CDR3aa: CASSSSLGVGGTGELFF; v_gene: TRBV28; j_gene: TRBJ2-2; d_gene: -
CDR3aa: CASSLRLAGMDEQFF; v_gene: TRBV7-3; j_gene: TRBJ2-1; d_gene: TRBD2
CDR3aa: CASSPGQGDPYEQYF; v_gene: TRBV18; j_gene: TRBJ2-7; d_gene: TRBD1
CDR3aa: CASSVRPANEQFF; v_gene: TRBV9; j_gene: TRBJ2-1; d_gene: -
CDR3aa: CATTRSSNTEAFF; v_gene: TRBV11-1; j_gene: TRBJ1-1; d_gene: -
CDR3aa: CAIMGQGRADTQYF; v_gene: TRBV10-3; j_gene: TRBJ2-3; d_gene: TRBD1
CDR3aa: CAWNGQSNTEAFF; v_gene: TRBV30; j_gene: TRBJ1-1; d_gene: -
CDR3aa: CASSLLRYEQYF; v_gene: TRBV7-2; j_gene: TRBJ2-7; d_gene: -
CDR3aa: CASSFLVPLAGGSYEQYF; v_gene: TRBV13; j_gene: TRBJ2-7; d_gene: TRBD2
CDR3aa: CASSSDRAETQYF; v_gene: TRBV7-2; j_gene: TRBJ2-5; d_gene: TRBD1
CDR3aa: CASSELGQGSEQYF; v_gene: TRBV6-1; j_gene: TRBJ2-7; d_gene: TRBD1
CDR3aa: CAISDPLAGGKNEQFF; v_gene: TRBV10-3; j_gene: TRBJ2-1; d_gene: TRBD2
CDR3aa: CASSPVRAGTYNEQFF; v_gene: TRBV18; j_gene: TRBJ2-1; d_gene: TRBD2
CDR3aa: CASSLTQGVGYTF; v_gene: TRBV7-3; j_gene: TRBJ1-2; d_gene: TRBD1
CDR3aa: CASSNTGELFF; v_gene: TRBV11-1; j_gene: TRBJ2-2; d_gene: -
CDR3aa: CASSQGAGQGREQYF; v_gene: TRBV4-3; j_gene: TRBJ2-7; d_gene: TRBD1
CDR3aa: CASSFTGGYNEQFF; v_gene: TRBV28; j_gene: TRBJ2-1; d_gene: TRBD1
CDR3aa: CASSTPPLAGRGNEQFF; v_gene: TRBV5-4; j_gene: TRBJ2-1; d_gene: TRBD2
CDR3aa: CASSLSSAGGIDTQYF; v_gene: TRBV7-3; j_gene: TRBJ2-3; d_gene: TRBD2
CDR3aa: CASSRDRGLAGPDTQYF; v_gene: TRBV5-6; j_gene: TRBJ2-3; d_gene: TRBD2
CDR3aa: CASSFLDTQYF; v_gene: TRBV5-5; j_gene: TRBJ2-3; d_gene: -
CDR3aa: CASSMSSGTSYEQYF; v_gene: TRBV19; j_gene: TRBJ2-7; d_gene: TRBD2
CDR3aa: CATSKGTEGETQYF; v_gene: TRBV15; j_gene: TRBJ2-5; d_gene: -
CDR3aa: CASSFFTAGSGEDTQYF; v_gene: TRBV5-1; j_gene: TRBJ2-3; d_gene: -
CDR3aa: CASSLQRASGDTQYF; v_gene: TRBV11-1; j_gene: TRBJ2-3; d_gene: TRBD2
CDR3aa: CASRKRGQYNEQFF; v_gene: TRBV7-2; j_gene: TRBJ2-1; d_gene: -